This TCR beta chain was recovered during a study of shared clonotypes between healthy human individuals. Study findings and constraints: The donor pool, a small one, limited the genetic and exposure-history diversity represented. Relative to their counterparts shared across all four donors, non-shared clonotypes exhibited diminished generation probabilities. Some naive CD4 clonotypes, 4% to 6%, turned up in common across several donors.

CDR3 length: 17 amino acids. Germline assignment: CDR1 SGHRS and CDR2 YFSETQ. J was trimmed by 1 base and V by 5 bases; bases with no gene match: 12. Participating donors were healthy, HIV-negative adults free of recent acute infections or vaccinations. Assay used: immunoSEQ multiplex PCR; TCRdb lists only in-frame clones, some missing. The table has 1,500,000 or so clones, approximately 98.5% seen once; the top ten hold approximately 0.4%. Note on this clone: Its antigen is not known.

The chain joins TRBV5-1 to TRBJ2-3; 8 nucleotides line up with TRBD2. The clonotype comes from a young man in good health. Sequenced: naive CD4+ T cells sorted from blood. Indicated subset: CD45RA+ positively selected. The CDR3 spells CASRSSSGWLGTDTQYF. The CDR3 DNA reads as TGCGCCAGCAGATCCTCTAGCGGGTGGTTGGGCACAGATACGCAGTATTTT.